The 29 T cell receptor beta chains below were found in one sample sequenced in a study of T cell responses to AZD1222 COVID-19 vaccine. Sequencing used immunoSEQ multiplex PCR; TCRdb keeps in-frame clones, though not all of them. In the table there are more than 25,000 clones, roughly nine tenths of which are singletons. Here the sequenced sample was peripheral blood, taken on day 0 of AZD1222 vaccination. These receptors came from an adult in good health.

The V gene is TRBV10-1, the J gene TRBJ2-5; D is unresolved. Trimming removed 2 bases at V and 1 base at J, with 8 bases between. The germline CDR1 and CDR2 sequences are WNHNN and SYGVQD (reference sequence). The CDR3 is 14 amino acids. DNA of the CDR3: TGCGCCAGCAGTGAGACCACAGCCCAAGAGACCCAGTACTTC. It is translated as CASSETTAQETQYF.

The rearrangement uses TRBV27 and TRBJ1-2; no clear D gene. The CDR3 has 13 residues. Looked up from germline, CDR1 is MNHEY and CDR2 is SMNVEV (reference sequence). Deletions cut 5 bases from V and 8 bases from J, with 15 bases between. The CDR3 loop is CASSPTITGGYTF. The CDR3 DNA is TGTGCCAGCAGTCCGACAATCACGGGCGGCTACACCTTC.

The J gene is TRBJ1-1, the V gene TRBV7-2; D remains ambiguous. Trimming removed 5 bases from V and 1 base from J, with 11 bases in between. The CDR3 covers 14 residues. The germline V gene has CDR1 SGHTA and CDR2 FQGNSA. The CDR3 DNA follows: TGTGCCAGCAGCCAAATACAAGGGAACACTGAAGCTTTCTTT. Translated, it gives CASSQIQGNTEAFF.

This chain connects TRBV19 to TRBJ2-1; no reliable D call. Germline V lookup: CDR1 LNHDA, CDR2 SQIVND (reference sequence). The germline V and J ends were trimmed by 0 bases and 5 bases, with 11 bases remaining between them. The CDR3 spans 15 residues. CDR3 protein: CASSIDRIYDNEQFF. CDR3 DNA: TGTGCCAGTAGTATAGATAGGATTTACGACAATGAGCAGTTCTTC.

The chain recombines TRBV5-6 with TRBJ2-6; 16 bases line up with TRBD2. CDR3 size: 18 residues. Germline V gene data show CDR1 as SGHDT and CDR2 as YYEEEE. The J segment lost 3 bases and the V segment lost 4 bases, leaving 4 bases of the junction unmatched. The CDR3 region has the DNA TGTGCCAGCAGCAAAGGGACTAGCGGGAGGGTTGGGGCCAACGTCCTGACTTTC. As protein: CASSKGTSGRVGANVLTF.

Written as DNA, the CDR3 is TGTGCCAGCAGATCGACAGGGCTGGGCTCACCCCTCCACTTT. Amino acid sequence: CASRSTGLGSPLHF. The chain employs TRBV28 and TRBJ1-6; 7 positions agree with TRBD1. Germline V gives CDR1 MDHEN, CDR2 SYDVKM. Trimming removed 6 bases from V and 10 bases from J; junction bases left unmatched: 9. This CDR3 contains 14 residues. The full variable domain, completed using reference TRBV28 and TRBJ1-6, is DVKVTQSSRYLVKRTGEKVFLECVQDMDHENMFWYRQDPGLGLRLIYFSYDVKMKEKGDIPEGYSVSREKKERFSLILESASTNQTSMYLCASRSTGLGSPLHFGNGTRLTVT.

The V and J genes are TRBV5-1 and TRBJ1-1; the match to TRBD1 covers 8 bases. Trimming at V came to 3 bases and at J to 4 bases, leaving 11 bases not matched to a gene. The CDR3 runs 16 residues. Germline CDR1 and CDR2: SGHRS and YFSETQ. Here the CDR3 reads CASSSGGRGRFTEAFF. DNA for the CDR3: TGCGCCAGCAGCTCAGGGGGCAGGGGGCGGTTCACTGAAGCTTTCTTT.

This chain uses TRBV5-1 with TRBJ2-7, with D uncertain. CDR1 is SGHRS and CDR2 is YFSETQ in the germline V gene. V was trimmed by 5 bases and J by 4 bases, leaving 13 bases between them. This CDR3 is built from 13 residues. CDR3 residues: CASRTAGGYEQYF. CDR3 sequence (DNA): TGCGCCAGCAGAACAGCTGGTGGATACGAGCAGTACTTC.

This chain connects TRBV4-1 to TRBJ2-2, with 7 positions matching TRBD1. The CDR3 is 15 residues long. J lost 2 bases, V lost 3 bases, and 3 bases had no gene match. CDR1 and CDR2 (germline): MGHRA, YSYEKL. CDR3 amino acids: CASSQRQGNTGELFF. The CDR3 nucleotides are TGCGCCAGCAGCCAGAGACAGGGTAACACCGGGGAGCTGTTTTTT.

The chain recombines TRBV7-2 with TRBJ2-7; 8 bases are shared with TRBD2. Germline CDR1 SGHTA, CDR2 FQGNSA. V lost 1 base, J lost 3 bases, and 8 bases stayed unmatched. The CDR3 is 16 amino acids. CDR3 in amino acids: CASSLESGLAFYEQYF. In nucleotides, the CDR3 is TGTGCCAGCAGCTTAGAGTCCGGACTAGCCTTCTACGAGCAGTACTTC.

A single count supports this clone. J is TRBJ1-2 and V is TRBV2, with TRBD1 identical over 7 bases. This CDR3 is built from 14 residues. With 4 bases clipped from V and 3 bases from J, the junction kept 5 bases outside the gene matches. Germline CDR1 is SNHLY and CDR2 is FYNNEI. Here the CDR3 DNA reads TGTGCCAGCAGTGCTGAGACAGGGCACTATGGCTACACCTTC. It translates to CASSAETGHYGYTF. Full variable domain (rest looked up from reference TRBV2 and TRBJ1-2): EPEVTQTPSHQVTQMGQEVILRCVPISNHLYFYWYRQILGQKVEFLVSFYNNEISEKSEIFDDQFSVERPDGSNFTLKIRSTKLEDSAMYFCASSAETGHYGYTFGSGTRLTVV.

This chain connects TRBV5-1 to TRBJ2-5, with 8 positions matching TRBD2. Germline CDR1 SGHRS, CDR2 YFSETQ. With 5 bases clipped from V and 1 base from J, the junction kept 10 bases outside the gene matches. This CDR3 is 16 amino acids long. In nucleotides, the CDR3 is TGCGCCAGCAGGGCCGTGAGCGGGAGTATCCAAGAGACCCAGTACTTC. Translating it yields CASRAVSGSIQETQYF. The variable domain in full, with the rest retrieved from reference TRBV5-1 and TRBJ2-5, is KAGVTQTPRYLIKTRGQQVTLSCSPISGHRSVSWYQQTPGQGLQFLFEYFSETQRNKGNFPGRFSGRQFSNSRSEMNVSTLELGDSALYLCASRAVSGSIQETQYFGPGTRLLVL.

J is TRBJ2-7 and V is TRBV28; 7 positions agree with TRBD2. The germline V gene encodes CDR1 MDHEN and CDR2 SYDVKM. The CDR3 is 15 residues long. J gave up 5 bases and V 3 bases, and 10 bases lay outside the gene matches. The CDR3 is CASSLGGDFYHEQYF. CDR3 nucleotide sequence: TGTGCCAGCAGTTTGGGGGGGGATTTTTACCACGAGCAGTACTTC.

This chain connects TRBV6-5 to TRBJ2-7, with 14 bases matching TRBD2. This CDR3 region has 14 residues. Germline loops: CDR1 MNHEY, CDR2 SVGAGI. The ends lost 10 bases at V and 0 bases at J; junction bases unmatched: 2. This chain's CDR3 is CATGTSGSSYEQYF. CDR3 in DNA: TGTGCCACCGGGACTAGCGGGAGCTCCTACGAGCAGTACTTC.

The chain couples TRBV10-3 to TRBJ2-7; no clear D gene. Germline values: CDR1 ENHRY, CDR2 SYGVKD. The CDR3 consists of 15 residues. The V and J ends lost 2 bases and 2 bases respectively, with 13 bases between them. The CDR3 spells CAISERFGVTYEQYF. CDR3 DNA: TGTGCCATCAGTGAGAGGTTCGGAGTAACCTACGAGCAGTACTTC.

The genes are TRBV19 and TRBJ2-3; TRBD1 or TRBD2 may be the D gene (5 bases each). Trimming took 5 bases from V and 12 from J, leaving 18 bases between them. This CDR3 has 13 residues. Germline V CDR1 and CDR2: LNHDA, SQIVND (reference sequence). CDR3 coding DNA: TGTGCCAGTAGTTCGACCGGGACCGTTAACCAGTATTTT. Translation: CASSSTGTVNQYF.

The chain links TRBV5-5 to TRBJ2-2; D is perhaps TRBD2 (6 bases). V was cut by 4 bases and J by 6 bases, with 22 bases left in between. Germline V lookup: CDR1 SGHKS, CDR2 YYEKEE (reference sequence). This CDR3 is built from 17 residues. The CDR3 sequence: CASSLEAVRGRSGELFF. CDR3 DNA sequence: TGTGCCAGCAGCCTGGAGGCGGTTCGTGGGAGGTCCGGGGAGCTGTTTTTT.

This sequence joins TRBV4-3 and TRBJ1-3; D is uncertain. This CDR3 is 15 amino acids long. V was trimmed by 0 bases and J by 0 bases, leaving 6 bases between them. The germline V gene has CDR1 LGHNA and CDR2 YSLEER. This CDR3 reads CASSQDATSGNTIYF. CDR3 DNA: TGCGCCAGCAGCCAAGATGCCACCTCTGGAAACACCATATATTTT.

This chain connects TRBV30 to TRBJ2-6; D not certain. Germline-derived CDR1 and CDR2 are GTSNPN and SVGIG (reference sequence). V was clipped by 3 bases and J by 0 bases, with 3 bases between them. The CDR3 spans 13 residues. The CDR3: CAWRNSGANVLTF. The DNA of the CDR3 is TGTGCCTGGAGGAACTCTGGGGCCAACGTCCTGACTTTC.

The CDR3: CSAEWIINEQFF. CDR3 in DNA: TGCAGCGCCGAATGGATCATCAATGAGCAGTTCTTC. The chain uses TRBV29-1 and TRBJ2-1; no clear D gene. V was cut by 7 bases and J by 6 bases, with 13 bases left in between. The CDR3 covers 12 residues. CDR1 SQVTM and CDR2 ANQGSEA come from the germline V gene.

CDR3 loop: CAISKGGLNIQNEQFF. The CDR3 nucleotides are TGTGCCATCAGTAAGGGGGGACTGAATATCCAGAATGAGCAGTTCTTC. The chain couples TRBV10-3 to TRBJ2-1; tentatively, D is TRBD1 or TRBD2 (6 bases each). This CDR3 has 16 residues. Germline V gives CDR1 ENHRY, CDR2 SYGVKD. V dropped 5 bases and J dropped 7 bases, with 21 bases sitting between them.

The J gene is TRBJ2-7, the V gene TRBV20-1, with D hard to call. V lost 3 bases and J 4 bases, leaving 4 bases between the germline ends. Germline V CDR1 and CDR2: DFQATT, SNEGSKA (reference sequence). The CDR3 contains 10 residues. The CDR3 protein is CSASRYEQYF. CDR3 bases: TGCAGTGCTAGTCGGTACGAGCAGTACTTC.

The count of this clone is one. The chain is built from TRBV7-9 and TRBJ1-2; no firm D call. The CDR3 consists of 13 residues. The V end lost 0 bases, the J end lost 6 bases, and 8 bases lay between the germline ends. CDR1 and CDR2 from the germline V gene are SEHNR and FQNEAQ (reference sequence). CDR3 sequence reads: CASSLAPQNGYTF. The CDR3, as DNA: TGTGCCAGCAGCTTAGCCCCACAGAATGGCTACACCTTC.

The chain recombines TRBV27 with TRBJ2-7; 10 positions agree with TRBD2. CDR3 size: 15 residues. Germline CDR1 and CDR2: MNHEY and SMNVEV (reference sequence). V shed 6 bases, J shed 2 bases, and the junction held 7 bases outside the gene matches. The CDR3, as DNA: TGTGCCAGCAGATCGCTAGCGGGAGTAGCCTACGAGCAGTACTTC. This encodes CASRSLAGVAYEQYF.

The gene calls are TRBV2 and TRBJ1-1; D unclear. Trimming removed 8 bases from V and 4 bases from J, with 11 bases in between. In germline, CDR1 is SNHLY, CDR2 FYNNEI. CDR3 length: 12 residues. The CDR3 protein is CASGVEGTEAFF. The DNA of the CDR3 is TGTGCCAGCGGAGTTGAGGGCACTGAAGCTTTCTTT.

J is TRBJ2-7 and V is TRBV7-2, with D tentatively TRBD1 or TRBD2 (5 bases each). CDR3 length equals 14 residues. CDR1 and CDR2 from the germline V gene are SGHTA and FQGNSA. V was pared by 5 bases and J by 7 bases, with 18 bases between. The CDR3 sequence is CASSAQDIRGEQYF. The CDR3 DNA reads as TGTGCCAGCAGCGCCCAGGACATACGAGGGGAGCAGTACTTC.

This clone has just one count. The chain joins TRBV5-6 to TRBJ1-5, with TRBD1 matching 10 bases. Trimming took 4 bases from V and 4 from J; bases not matched to a gene: 8. Germline assignment: CDR1 SGHDT and CDR2 YYEEEE. The CDR3 runs to 16 residues. CDR3 protein: CASSAGTGDDNQPQHF. As DNA, the CDR3 is TGTGCCAGCAGCGCCGGGACAGGGGACGATAATCAGCCCCAGCATTTT.

V usage is TRBV7-2 and J usage is TRBJ2-2; 11 bases line up with TRBD2. V was clipped by 3 bases and J by 7 bases; unmatched bases: 7. CDR1 and CDR2 (germline): SGHTA, FQGNSA. There are 16 residues in the CDR3. The CDR3 nucleotides read TGTGCCAGCAGCTTTAGCGGGAGGGCCGAGGGCGGGGAGCTGTTTTTT. Translation: CASSFSGRAEGGELFF.

V is TRBV4-3 and J is TRBJ1-3, with D tentatively TRBD1 (5 bases). Per germline, CDR1 LGHNA and CDR2 YSLEER. Trimming took off 0 bases at V and 3 bases at J, with 9 bases between the two ends. The CDR3 runs 15 residues. The CDR3 reads CASSQDGGYGNTIYF. CDR3 nucleotides: TGCGCCAGCAGCCAAGATGGGGGATATGGAAACACCATATATTTT.